The TCR beta chain described here comes from a study of glioma-infiltrating T cells after dendritic cell vaccination. Produced via immunoSEQ multiplex PCR; TCRdb's table is partial and in-frame only. This sample has about 92,000 clones, with 65% to 90% found just once. CDR1 and CDR2 from the germline V gene are SGHRS and YFSETQ. Trimming removed 2 bases from V and 7 bases from J; junction bases left unmatched: 1. The CDR3 spans 13 residues. None of the glioblastoma patients had an isocitrate dehydrogenase mutation. PBMC were collected before vaccination, two weeks after the third vaccination, and at progression.

The sequence was obtained from a human donor with glioblastoma. Sequencing was performed on blood, taken before dendritic cell vaccination. This chain connects TRBV5-1 to TRBJ2-1; TRBD2 aligns across 9 bases. CDR3 nucleotide sequence: TGCGCCAGCAGCTTAGCGGGGGGTAATGAGCAGTTCTTC. Residues: CASSLAGGNEQFF. The full variable domain, with the rest looked up from reference TRBV5-1 and TRBJ2-1, is KAGVTQTPRYLIKTRGQQVTLSCSPISGHRSVSWYQQTPGQGLQFLFEYFSETQRNKGNFPGRFSGRQFSNSRSEMNVSTLELGDSALYLCASSLAGGNEQFFGPGTRLTVL.